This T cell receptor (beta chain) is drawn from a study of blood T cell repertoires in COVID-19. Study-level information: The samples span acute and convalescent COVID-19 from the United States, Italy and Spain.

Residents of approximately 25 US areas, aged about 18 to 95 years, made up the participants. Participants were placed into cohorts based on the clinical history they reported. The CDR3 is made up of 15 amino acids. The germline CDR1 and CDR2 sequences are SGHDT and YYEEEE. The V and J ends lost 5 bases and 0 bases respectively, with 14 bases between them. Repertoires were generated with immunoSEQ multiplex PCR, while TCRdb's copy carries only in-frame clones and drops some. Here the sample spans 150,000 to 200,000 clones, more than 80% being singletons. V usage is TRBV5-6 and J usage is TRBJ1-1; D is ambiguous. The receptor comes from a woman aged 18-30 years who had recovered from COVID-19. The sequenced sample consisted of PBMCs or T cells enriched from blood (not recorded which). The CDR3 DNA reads TGTGCCAGCAGTTCTAGACGGCTTATGAACACTGAAGCTTTCTTT. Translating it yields CASSSRRLMNTEAFF.